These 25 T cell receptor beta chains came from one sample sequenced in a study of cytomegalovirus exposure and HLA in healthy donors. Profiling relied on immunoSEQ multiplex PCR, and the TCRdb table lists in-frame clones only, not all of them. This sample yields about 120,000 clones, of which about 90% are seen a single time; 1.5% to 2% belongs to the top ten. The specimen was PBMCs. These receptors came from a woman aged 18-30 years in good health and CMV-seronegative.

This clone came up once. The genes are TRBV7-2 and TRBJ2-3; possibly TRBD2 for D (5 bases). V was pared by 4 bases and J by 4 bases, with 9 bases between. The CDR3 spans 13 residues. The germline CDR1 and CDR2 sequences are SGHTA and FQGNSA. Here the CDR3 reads CASSYGVPDTQYF. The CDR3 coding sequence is TGTGCCAGCAGCTACGGGGTCCCAGATACGCAGTATTTT. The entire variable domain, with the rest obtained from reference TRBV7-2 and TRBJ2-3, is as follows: GAGVSQSPSNKVTEKGKDVELRCDPISGHTALYWYRQSLGQGLEFLIYFQGNSAPDKSGLPSDRFSAERTGGSVSTLTIQRTQQEDSAVYLCASSYGVPDTQYFGPGTRLTVL.

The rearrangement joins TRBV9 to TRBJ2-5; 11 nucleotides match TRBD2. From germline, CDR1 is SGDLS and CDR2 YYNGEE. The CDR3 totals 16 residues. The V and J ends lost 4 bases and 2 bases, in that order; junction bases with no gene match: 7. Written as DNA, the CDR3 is TGTGCCAGCAGCCCTCGACGACTAGCGGGACAAGAGACCCAGTACTTC. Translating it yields CASSPRRLAGQETQYF.

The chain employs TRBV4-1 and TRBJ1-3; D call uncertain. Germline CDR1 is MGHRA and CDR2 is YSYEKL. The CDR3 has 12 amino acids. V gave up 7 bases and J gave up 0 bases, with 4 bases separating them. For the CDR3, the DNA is TGCGCCAGCAAGAGCTCTGGAAACACCATATATTTT. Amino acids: CASKSSGNTIYF.

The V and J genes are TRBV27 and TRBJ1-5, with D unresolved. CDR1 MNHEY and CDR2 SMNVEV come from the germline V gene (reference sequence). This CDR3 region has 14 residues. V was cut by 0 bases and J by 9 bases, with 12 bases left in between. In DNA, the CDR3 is TGTGCCAGCAGTTTATCGTCGGGGTTACGGCCCCAGCATTTT. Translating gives CASSLSSGLRPQHF.

The CDR3 loop is CASSLSNRLAGGPDTQYF. The CDR3 DNA is TGTGCCAGCAGCCTTTCCAACCGACTAGCGGGGGGGCCAGATACGCAGTATTTT. V and J are TRBV9 and TRBJ2-3, with 14 bases matching TRBD2. CDR3 size: 18 residues. Germline V CDR1 and CDR2: SGDLS, YYNGEE. Losses at the gene ends were 4 bases for V and 4 bases for J; bases not matched to a gene: 11.

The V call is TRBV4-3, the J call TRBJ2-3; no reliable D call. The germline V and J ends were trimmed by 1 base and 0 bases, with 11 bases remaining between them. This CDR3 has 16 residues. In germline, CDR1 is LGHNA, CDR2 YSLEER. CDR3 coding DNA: TGCGCCAGCAGCCAAGTGTACACCCATAGCACAGATACGCAGTATTTT. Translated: CASSQVYTHSTDTQYF.

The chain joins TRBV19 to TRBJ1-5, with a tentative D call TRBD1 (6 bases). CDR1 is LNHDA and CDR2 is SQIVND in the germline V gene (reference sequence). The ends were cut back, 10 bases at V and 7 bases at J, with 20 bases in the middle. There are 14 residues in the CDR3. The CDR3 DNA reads TGTGCCACCCGTGTCCCGGGGGGCGCGCAGCCCCAGCATTTT. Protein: CATRVPGGAQPQHF.

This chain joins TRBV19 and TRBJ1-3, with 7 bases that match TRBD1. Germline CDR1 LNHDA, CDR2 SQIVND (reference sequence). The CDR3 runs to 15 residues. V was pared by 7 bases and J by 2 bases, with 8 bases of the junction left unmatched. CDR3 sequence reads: CASNRQGIPGNTIYF. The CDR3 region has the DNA TGTGCCAGTAACAGACAGGGAATTCCTGGAAACACCATATATTTT.

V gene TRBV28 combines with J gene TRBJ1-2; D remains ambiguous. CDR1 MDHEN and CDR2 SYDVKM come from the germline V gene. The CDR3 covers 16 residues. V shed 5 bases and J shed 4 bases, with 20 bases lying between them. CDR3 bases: TGTGCCAGCAGTCCCGGGGTCCTTCTGCGAGGCTATGGCTACACCTTC. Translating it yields CASSPGVLLRGYGYTF.

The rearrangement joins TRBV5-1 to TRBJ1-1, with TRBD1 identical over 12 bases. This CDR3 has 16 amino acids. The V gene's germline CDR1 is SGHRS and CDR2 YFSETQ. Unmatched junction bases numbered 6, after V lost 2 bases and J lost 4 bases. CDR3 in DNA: TGCGCCAGCAGCTTCGGGACAGGGGGCGCGGGCACTGAAGCTTTCTTT. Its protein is CASSFGTGGAGTEAFF.

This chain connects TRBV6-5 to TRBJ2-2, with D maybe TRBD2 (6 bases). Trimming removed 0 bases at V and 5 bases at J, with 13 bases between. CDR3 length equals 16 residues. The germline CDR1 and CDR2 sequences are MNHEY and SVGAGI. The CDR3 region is CASSYSGGRRTGELFF. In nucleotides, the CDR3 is TGTGCCAGCAGTTACTCAGGAGGGAGGCGGACCGGGGAGCTGTTTTTT.

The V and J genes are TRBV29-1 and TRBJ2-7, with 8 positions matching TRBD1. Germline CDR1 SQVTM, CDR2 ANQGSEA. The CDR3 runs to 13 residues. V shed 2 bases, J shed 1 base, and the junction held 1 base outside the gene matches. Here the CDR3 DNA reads TGCAGCGTTGAACAGGGGGCATCCTACGAGCAGTACTTC. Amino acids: CSVEQGASYEQYF.

The CDR3 is CASSQGGLAAYEQYF. Here the CDR3 DNA reads TGCGCCAGCAGCCAAGGGGGACTAGCGGCCTACGAGCAGTACTTC. The chain uses TRBV4-1 and TRBJ2-7, with 11 bases identical to TRBD2. The J segment lost 2 bases and the V segment lost 1 base, leaving 1 base of the junction unmatched. The CDR3 totals 15 residues. Germline CDR1 reads MGHRA; CDR2 reads YSYEKL.

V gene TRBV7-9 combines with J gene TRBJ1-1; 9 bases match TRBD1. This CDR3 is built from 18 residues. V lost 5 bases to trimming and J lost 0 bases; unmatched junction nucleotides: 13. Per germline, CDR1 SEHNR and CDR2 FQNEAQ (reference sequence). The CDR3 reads CASSRLKGTGTMNTEAFF. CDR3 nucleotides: TGTGCCAGCAGCCGACTTAAAGGGACAGGGACCATGAACACTGAAGCTTTCTTT.

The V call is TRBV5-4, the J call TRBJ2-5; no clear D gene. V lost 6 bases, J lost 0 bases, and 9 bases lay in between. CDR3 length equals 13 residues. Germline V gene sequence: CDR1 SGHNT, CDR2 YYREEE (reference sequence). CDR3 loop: CASTSVNQETQYF. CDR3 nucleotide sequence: TGTGCCAGCACCTCGGTGAACCAAGAGACCCAGTACTTC.

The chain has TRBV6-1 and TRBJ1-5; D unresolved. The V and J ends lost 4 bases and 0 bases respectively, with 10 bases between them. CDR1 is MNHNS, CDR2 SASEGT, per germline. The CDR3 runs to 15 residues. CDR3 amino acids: CASSGQAYSNQPQHF. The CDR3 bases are TGTGCCAGCAGTGGGCAGGCGTATAGCAATCAGCCCCAGCATTTT.

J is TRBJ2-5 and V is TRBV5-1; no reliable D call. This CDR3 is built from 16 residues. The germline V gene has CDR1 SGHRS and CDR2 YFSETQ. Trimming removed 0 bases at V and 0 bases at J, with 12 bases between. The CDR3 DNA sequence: TGCGCCAGCAGCTTGGGGGCCGATGCGTACCAAGAGACCCAGTACTTC. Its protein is CASSLGADAYQETQYF.

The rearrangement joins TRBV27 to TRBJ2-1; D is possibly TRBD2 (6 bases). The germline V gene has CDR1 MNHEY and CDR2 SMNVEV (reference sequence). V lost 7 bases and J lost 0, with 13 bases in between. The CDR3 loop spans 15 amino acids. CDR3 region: CASKLDGSSYNEQFF. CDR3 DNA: TGTGCCAGCAAACTGGACGGGAGCTCCTACAATGAGCAGTTCTTC.

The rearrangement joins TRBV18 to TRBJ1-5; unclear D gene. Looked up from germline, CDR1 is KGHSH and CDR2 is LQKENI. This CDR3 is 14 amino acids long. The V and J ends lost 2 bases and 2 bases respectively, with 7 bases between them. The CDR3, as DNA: TGTGCCAGCTCACCAAGGCGGGGCAATCAGCCCCAGCATTTT. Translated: CASSPRRGNQPQHF.

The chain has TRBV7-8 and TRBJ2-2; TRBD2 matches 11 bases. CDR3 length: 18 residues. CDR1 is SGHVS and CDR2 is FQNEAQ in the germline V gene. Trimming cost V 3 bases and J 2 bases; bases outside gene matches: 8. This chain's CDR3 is CASSFAGTSGENTGELFF. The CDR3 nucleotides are TGTGCCAGCAGCTTCGCCGGGACTAGCGGCGAAAACACCGGGGAGCTGTTTTTT.

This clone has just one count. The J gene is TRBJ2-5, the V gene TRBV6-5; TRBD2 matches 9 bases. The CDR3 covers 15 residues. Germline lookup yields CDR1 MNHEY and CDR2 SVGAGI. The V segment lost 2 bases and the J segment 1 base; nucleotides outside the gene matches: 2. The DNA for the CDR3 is TGTGCCAGCAGTTACCTAGCGGGGAGCCAAGAGACCCAGTACTTC. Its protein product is CASSYLAGSQETQYF.

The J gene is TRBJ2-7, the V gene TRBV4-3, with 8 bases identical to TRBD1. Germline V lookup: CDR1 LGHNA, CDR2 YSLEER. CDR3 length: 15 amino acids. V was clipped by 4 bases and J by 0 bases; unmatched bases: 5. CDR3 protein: CASSLGTGLSYEQYF. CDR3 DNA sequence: TGCGCCAGCAGCCTAGGGACAGGACTCTCCTACGAGCAGTACTTC.

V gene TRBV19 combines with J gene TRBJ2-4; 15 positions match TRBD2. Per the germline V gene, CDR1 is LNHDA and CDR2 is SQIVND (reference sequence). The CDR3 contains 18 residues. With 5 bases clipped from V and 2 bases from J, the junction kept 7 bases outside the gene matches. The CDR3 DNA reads TGTGCCAGTAGTCCTCGCGGACTAGCGGGAGGGACCAAAAACATTCAGTACTTC. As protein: CASSPRGLAGGTKNIQYF.

The CDR3 nucleotides are TGCGCCAGCAGACCGGACAGGGCGAACACCGGGGAGCTGTTTTTT. Translating it yields CASRPDRANTGELFF. The chain recombines TRBV5-1 with TRBJ2-2; 8 positions agree with TRBD1. Per the germline V gene, CDR1 is SGHRS and CDR2 is YFSETQ. The CDR3 runs to 15 residues. Germline trimming cut 5 bases from V and 0 bases from J; bases unmatched to any gene: 3.

DNA for the CDR3: TGCGCCAGCAGCTTGGTGGGGGCCTCGGGGGAGACCCAGTACTTC. Its protein is CASSLVGASGETQYF. The chain links TRBV5-1 to TRBJ2-5; tentatively, D is TRBD1 (6 bases). Trimming removed 0 bases from V and 5 bases from J, with 14 bases in between. This CDR3 is built from 15 residues. Germline assignment: CDR1 SGHRS and CDR2 YFSETQ.